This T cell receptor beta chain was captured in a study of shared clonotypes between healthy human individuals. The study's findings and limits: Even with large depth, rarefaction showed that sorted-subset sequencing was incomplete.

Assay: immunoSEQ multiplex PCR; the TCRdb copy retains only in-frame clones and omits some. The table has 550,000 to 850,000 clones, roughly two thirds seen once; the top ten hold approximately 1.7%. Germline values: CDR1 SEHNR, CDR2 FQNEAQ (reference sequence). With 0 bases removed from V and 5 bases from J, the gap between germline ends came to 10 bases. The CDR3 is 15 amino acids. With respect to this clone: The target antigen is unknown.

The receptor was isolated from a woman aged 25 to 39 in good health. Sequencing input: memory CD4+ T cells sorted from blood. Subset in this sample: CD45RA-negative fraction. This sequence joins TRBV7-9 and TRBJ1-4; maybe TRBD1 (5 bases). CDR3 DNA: TGTGCCAGCAGCTTAGCGCTGGGGGTCAATGAAAAACTGTTTTTT. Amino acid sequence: CASSLALGVNEKLFF.